This TCR beta chain was identified during a study of T cells after yellow fever vaccination. Findings and limits, study-wide: Abundant clonotypes from the bulk population could contaminate FACS-sorted repertoires. Secondary responses were weaker yet peaked faster, day 5 versus 15. Reappearance after the booster was observed for most primary-vaccination clones (roughly 97% CD4, roughly 90% CD8).

This clonotype was counted only a few times. Its antigen is not known. As TCR cDNA was made by 5'RACE template switching, a universal primer site and UMIs were added. TCRdb itself ran the 5' RACE reads through MiXCR, one entry per CDR3 protein. The sample consists of around 300,000 distinct CDR3 sequences, approximately 4% of them appearing once. V lost 4 bases and J lost 7, with 23 bases in between. Germline loops: CDR1 MGHRA, CDR2 YSYEKL. The CDR3 runs 16 residues. The sequence derives from a man aged 18 to 30 who received the YFV17D yellow fever vaccine. The chain uses TRBV4-1 and TRBJ2-7; D might be TRBD2 (5 bases). The specimen was PBMCs, collected 5 days after the yellow fever booster vaccination. CDR3 in DNA: TGCGCCAGCAGCCTATCAATAGGTGGACTCCCTATGGAGCAGTACTTC. Encoded protein: CASSLSIGGLPMEQYF.